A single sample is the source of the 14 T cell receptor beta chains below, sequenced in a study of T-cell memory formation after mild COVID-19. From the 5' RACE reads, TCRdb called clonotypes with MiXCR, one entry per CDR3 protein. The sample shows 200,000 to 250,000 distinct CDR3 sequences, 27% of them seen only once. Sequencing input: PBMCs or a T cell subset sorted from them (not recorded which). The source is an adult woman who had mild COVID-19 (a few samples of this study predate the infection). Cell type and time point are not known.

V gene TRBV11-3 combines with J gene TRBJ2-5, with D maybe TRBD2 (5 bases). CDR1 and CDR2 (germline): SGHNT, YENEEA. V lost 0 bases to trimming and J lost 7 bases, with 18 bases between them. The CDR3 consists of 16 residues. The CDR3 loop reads CASSLEGARFRGTQYF. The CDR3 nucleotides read TGTGCCAGCAGCTTAGAGGGAGCACGGTTTCGAGGGACCCAGTACTTC.

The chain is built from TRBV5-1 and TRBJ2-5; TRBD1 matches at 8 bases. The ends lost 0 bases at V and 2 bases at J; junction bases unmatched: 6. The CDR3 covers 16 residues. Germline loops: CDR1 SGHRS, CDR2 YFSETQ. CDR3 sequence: CASSLEAQGAQETQYF. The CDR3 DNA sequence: TGCGCCAGCAGCTTGGAGGCGCAGGGGGCTCAAGAGACCCAGTACTTC.

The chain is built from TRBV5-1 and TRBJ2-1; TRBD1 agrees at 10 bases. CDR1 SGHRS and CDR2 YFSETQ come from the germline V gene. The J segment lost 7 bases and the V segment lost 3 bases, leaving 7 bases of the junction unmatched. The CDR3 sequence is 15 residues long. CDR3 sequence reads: CASSSGQGSVNEQFF. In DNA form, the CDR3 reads TGCGCCAGCAGCTCGGGACAGGGGTCGGTTAATGAGCAGTTCTTC. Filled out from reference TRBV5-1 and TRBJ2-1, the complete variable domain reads KAGVTQTPRYLIKTRGQQVTLSCSPISGHRSVSWYQQTPGQGLQFLFEYFSETQRNKGNFPGRFSGRQFSNSRSEMNVSTLELGDSALYLCASSSGQGSVNEQFFGPGTRLTVL.

CDR3 sequence: CSAEDRDGDLGWKQTVYF. The CDR3 coding sequence is TGCAGTGCTGAGGACAGGGATGGTGATTTAGGCTGGAAACAGACTGTATATTTT. This chain connects TRBV20-1 to TRBJ1-3; 8 bases map to TRBD1. The V segment lost 5 bases and the J segment 14 bases; nucleotides outside the gene matches: 29. The CDR3 is 18 amino acids. Germline V gene lookup returns CDR1 DFQATT and CDR2 SNEGSKA (reference sequence).

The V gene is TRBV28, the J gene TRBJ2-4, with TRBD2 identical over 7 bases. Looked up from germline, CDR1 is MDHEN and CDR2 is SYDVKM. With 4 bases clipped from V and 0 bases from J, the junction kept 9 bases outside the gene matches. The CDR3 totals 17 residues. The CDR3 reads CASSSRRDYIAKNIQYF. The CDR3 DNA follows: TGTGCCAGCAGTTCGCGGCGGGACTATATAGCCAAAAACATTCAGTACTTC.

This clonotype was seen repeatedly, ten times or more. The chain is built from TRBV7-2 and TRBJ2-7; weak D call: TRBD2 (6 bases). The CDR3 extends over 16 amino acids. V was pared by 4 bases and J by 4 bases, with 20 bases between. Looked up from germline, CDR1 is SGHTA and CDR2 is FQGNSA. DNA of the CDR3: TGTGCCAGCAGCTCACGGGGGATTGTTACCGGGTACGAGCAGTACTTC. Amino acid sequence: CASSSRGIVTGYEQYF.

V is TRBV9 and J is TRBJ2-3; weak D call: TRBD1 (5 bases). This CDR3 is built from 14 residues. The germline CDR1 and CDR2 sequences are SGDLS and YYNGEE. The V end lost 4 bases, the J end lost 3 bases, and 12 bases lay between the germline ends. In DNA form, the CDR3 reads TGTGCCAGCAGCATAAGGGGATTGACAGATACGCAGTATTTT. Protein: CASSIRGLTDTQYF.

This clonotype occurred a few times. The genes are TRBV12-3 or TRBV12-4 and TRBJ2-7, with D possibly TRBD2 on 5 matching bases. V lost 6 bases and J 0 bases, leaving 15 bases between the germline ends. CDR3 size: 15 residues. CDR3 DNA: TGTGCCAGCAGCCGGTCGGCCGGGATCTCCTACGAGCAGTACTTC. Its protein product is CASSRSAGISYEQYF.

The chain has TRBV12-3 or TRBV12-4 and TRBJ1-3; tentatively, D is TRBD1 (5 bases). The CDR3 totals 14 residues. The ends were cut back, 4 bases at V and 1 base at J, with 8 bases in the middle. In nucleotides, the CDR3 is TGTGCCAGCAGTTGGGGGAGTTCTGGAAACACCATATATTTT. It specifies CASSWGSSGNTIYF.

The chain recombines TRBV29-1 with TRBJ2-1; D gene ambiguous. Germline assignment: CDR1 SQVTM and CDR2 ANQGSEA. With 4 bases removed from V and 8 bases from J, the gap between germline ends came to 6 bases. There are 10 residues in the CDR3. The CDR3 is CSVAVYEQFF. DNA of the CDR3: TGCAGCGTTGCGGTTTATGAGCAGTTCTTC.

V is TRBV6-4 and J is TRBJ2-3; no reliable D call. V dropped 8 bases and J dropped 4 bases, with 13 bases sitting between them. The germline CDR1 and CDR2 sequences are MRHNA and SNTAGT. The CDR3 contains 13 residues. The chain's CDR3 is CASGRERADTQYF. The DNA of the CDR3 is TGTGCCAGCGGAAGGGAAAGGGCAGATACGCAGTATTTT.

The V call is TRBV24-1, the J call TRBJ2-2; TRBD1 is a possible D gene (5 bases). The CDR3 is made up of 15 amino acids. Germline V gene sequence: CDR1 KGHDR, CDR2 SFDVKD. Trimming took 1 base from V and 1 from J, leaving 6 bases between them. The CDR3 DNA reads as TGTGCCACCAGTGATTTTAGGGGGAACACCGGGGAGCTGTTTTTT. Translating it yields CATSDFRGNTGELFF.

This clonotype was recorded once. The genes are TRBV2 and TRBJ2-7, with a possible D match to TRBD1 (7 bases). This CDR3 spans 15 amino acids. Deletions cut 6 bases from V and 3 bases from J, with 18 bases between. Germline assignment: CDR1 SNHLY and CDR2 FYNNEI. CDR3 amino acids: CASRRGGTERYEQYF. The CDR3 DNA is TGTGCCAGCAGGAGGGGCGGGACAGAACGCTACGAGCAGTACTTC.

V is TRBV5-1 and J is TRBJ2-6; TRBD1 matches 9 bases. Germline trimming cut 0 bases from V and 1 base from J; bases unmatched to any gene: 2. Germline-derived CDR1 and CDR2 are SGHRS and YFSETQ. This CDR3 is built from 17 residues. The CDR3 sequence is CASSLDGTGSGANVLTF. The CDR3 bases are TGCGCCAGCAGCTTGGACGGGACAGGGTCTGGGGCCAACGTCCTGACTTTC.